This T cell receptor (beta chain) is from a study of cytomegalovirus exposure and HLA in healthy donors listed by TCRdb under 2017. A note on the overall study: According to an earlier analysis of 450 to 650 of the donors, roughly 180 million T cells yielded roughly 100 million unique TCR beta sequences and 276 Gb of sequence data. An early release that covered about 600 HLA-typed donors contained approximately 300 gigabases of sequencing data and 65 million to 100 million unique TCR sequences. The genetic ancestry cluster associated with self-reported Caucasian donors included 70% to 85% of the 300 to 450 genotyped donors. The study was designed to test whether signatures of past pathogen exposure could be identified by cataloging public T cell receptors. The study profiled the T cell repertoires of some 610 subjects by immunosequencing and related them to cytomegalovirus serostatus. Besides the first cohort of approximately 710 subjects, a separate validation cohort made up of 120 different subjects was used. To predict cytomegalovirus infection status, the study combined high-throughput TCR immunosequencing, statistical association of individual TCRs with disease status, and machine learning. To study patterns of TCR occurrence, a later analysis re-analyzed previously published TCR beta repertoires from around 670 donors and added high-resolution HLA genotyping. Rather than drawing on any new phenotypic data, the later analysis identified candidate immune exposures from TCR beta sequences and the way those sequences occurred across donors. In an earlier analysis of roughly 580 of the donors, high-throughput TCR beta sequencing was used to judge whether each TCR beta V gene segment behaved as functional or pseudogenic. Alongside the repertoire data, information on donor age, sex, ethnicity and CMV serostatus was compiled. Genome-wide SNP genotypes for about 55% of the roughly 670 donors were used in a later genetic analysis, which treated that subset as a discovery cohort. Every repertoire in the discovery cohort had been generated on one and the same sequencing platform. Class I and class II HLA loci were covered by the typing at four-digit resolution. Typing coverage varied by locus: roughly 629-630 donors for A, B, C, DRB1 and DQB1; under 550 for DQA1; over 600 for DPA1; 450 to 480 for DPB1. Roughly five DR-DQ haplotypes were handled as single units for association and clustering, since linkage in the cohort was strong. On average, roughly 200,000 unique TCR beta nucleotide sequences were sequenced per donor among some 420 genotyped donors of the cohort, with 15% to 20% of those sequences being non-productive.

This clone was counted between two and nine times. The target of this receptor is not known. No clone much larger than this one lies a single base away; base qualities are absent. Library preparation was by the immunoSEQ multiplex PCR assay. The multiplex PCR relied on a mix of 60 forward primers for TCR Vbeta segments and 13 reverse primers for TCR Jbeta segments. The CDR3 region of rearranged TCR beta genes was amplified from genomic DNA by a multiplex PCR assay. The Illumina HiSeq System was used to sequence the amplified TCR beta libraries as 87-base-pair reads. On the authors' methods: A later analysis counted around 72 million unique TCR beta chains across the 666 repertoires, and some 11 million of these chains were shared by at least two donors. Raw reads were error-corrected and collapsed into unique sequences with a nearest-neighbor algorithm that merged closely related sequences to remove PCR and sequencing errors. V, D and J gene segments were assigned by aligning CDR3 sequences to IMGT reference sequences. Each retained sequence needed at least a six-nucleotide match to both a V gene segment and a J gene segment. Rearrangements were classified as productive when the CDR3 lacked stop codons and remained in frame with V and J, and all other rearrangements were classified as non-productive. Following IMGT convention, CDR3 was defined as the stretch from the second conserved V-encoded cysteine to the conserved J-encoded phenylalanine. In an earlier analysis of more than 550 of the donors, sequences lacking an unambiguous match to a single V gene segment were excluded. In an earlier analysis of almost 600 of the donors, a V segment was called functional when productive rearrangements were above 56.7%, and segregating when the standard deviation between donors exceeded 5%. A statistical classification framework was built for diagnosing cytomegalovirus status from the catalog of TCR beta chain sequences. V and J gene assignment, in a later analysis, came from comparing TCR nucleotide sequences with IMGT/GENE-DB human TR gene sequences. A later analysis assigned CDR3 sequences and most-parsimonious VDJ recombination scenarios with the TCRdist pipeline. In a later analysis, each TCR beta chain was defined by its CDR3 amino acid sequence together with its V-gene family, and reads without a unique V-gene family were excluded. In a later analysis, around 650 highly shared, low-generation-probability nucleotide sequences were removed to address suspected cross-contamination and a sequencing artifact. For each public chain, a later analysis derived a clonal expansion index from normalized ranks of inferred template counts within each repertoire. A later analysis computed generation probabilities with a VDJ recombination model fitted to out-of-frame rearrangements, and checked the results against IGoR. Hypergeometric tests were used in a later analysis to score TCR-TCR, TCR-HLA and TCR-CMV co-occurrence, with a repertoire-size bias correction applied to the TCR pairs. A later analysis estimated false discovery rates by permuting HLA or CMV assignments 20 times. In a later analysis, co-occurring TCRs were grouped using DBSCAN, and TCRdist sequence similarity was added for clustering within HLA-allele-positive subsets. Repertoires with fewer than 30,000 or more than 120,000 public chains were left out of co-occurrence clustering, as were about 5 repertoires with anomalous nucleotide sharing. TCRdb limited this immuneACCESS table to in-frame rearrangements with V and J called. A share of clones is missing; checked studies link under half to unresolved V genes, and the rest is unexplained. V, J and clone size are those of that table, while D and trimming were read from the DNA. The sample yields 180,000 or so clones; 80% were counted once. The ten top clones hold under 6% of the sample.

The cohort consisted of 666 healthy bone marrow donors. At the time of sampling, all cohort members were nominally healthy, though unrecorded immune exposures were likely present. The donor tested CMV seropositive and was one of the 289 seropositive cohort members. A peripheral blood sample was collected from each donor, and TCR beta sequencing was performed on peripheral blood mononuclear cells. Genomic DNA extraction from the blood cell samples was performed with the Qiagen DNeasy Blood Extraction Kit. CDR1 and CDR2, per the germline V gene, are ENHRY and SYGVKD. The germline ends are 8 bases apart after V is trimmed by 6 bases and J by 0 bases. The CDR3 numbers 13 residues from cysteine through phenylalanine. The entry retains the CDR3 DNA only, 39 bases that are in frame from base 1. Broad study findings and their caveats: The study listed 164 TCR beta chains as associated with cytomegalovirus. Immune exposure information for the cohort was limited to CMV serostatus. A further reported finding was that TCR beta sequences accurately predicted the HLA-A and HLA-B alleles for most subjects in the first cohort. The earlier analysis of 587 of the donors excluded roughly 16 rarely observed V segments, including chromosome 9 orphons, because counts were too low. The authors suggested that the approach could potentially be extended to other disease states and immunological phenotypes. In a later analysis, HLA-associated TCR beta chains showed more clonal expansion and lower generation probabilities than non-associated chains that were equally common. Most TCR sequences were seen in very few donors, while some public TCRs were found in many individuals. When HLA alleles, especially DR and DQ, strongly co-occurred, TCR associations were difficult to assign to individual alleles. The presence/absence analyses assumed that sequencing depth was roughly uniform across donors, and that assumption may not be true. Compared with the approximately 720-donor mean, donors in an Asian-associated ancestry cluster had fewer N-insertions in productive TCRs, according to a later genetic analysis. The 87-base-pair reads could not distinguish some IMGT-functional V segments, including TRBV6-2 and TRBV6-3, so those segments were excluded. This cohort had only TCR beta chains sequenced, and the lack of alpha or paired-chain data limited which features could be detected. In a later analysis, about 16,000 TCR beta sequences were associated with specific HLA alleles at a false discovery rate of 0.05. Linkage disequilibrium might explain the correlated functional status among segregating V segments, but an unknown experimental factor could not be excluded. In vitro tests confirmed that a few of the cytomegalovirus-associated TCR beta chains recognize cytomegalovirus antigens. In a later analysis, the rate of TCR association differed among HLA loci, with DRB1 alleles having the most associated TCRs and HLA-C alleles having the fewest. A group of highly shared sequence variants was considered likely to be a technical artifact of the sequencing pipeline. A later analysis found that most CMV-associated TCR beta chains appeared HLA-restricted, with HLA associations seemingly driven largely by CMV exposure. A later genetic analysis associated a missense DCLRE1C variant with V-gene and J-gene trimming of TCR beta chains, and an independent cohort replicated the association. Broadly in line with IMGT annotations, most TCR beta V segments showed up in productive rearrangements about 87% or about 30% of the time in an earlier analysis of about 500 of the donors. Several of the top co-occurrence clusters appeared to be linked to parvovirus B19, influenza, CMV and Epstein-Barr virus, according to a later analysis. In both the original and validation cohorts, the classifier was reported to diagnose cytomegalovirus status with high specificity and sensitivity. HLA typing was unavailable for some donors at each locus, so association tests used only the typed subset.

The specimen sequenced was PBMCs. The chain uses TRBV10-3 and TRBJ1-2, with TRBD1 as a weak D call on 5 bases. The receptor comes from a woman between 50 and 59 years old in good health and CMV-seropositive. The CDR3 here reads CAIRQGTNYGYTF. The sequenced DNA is TGTGCCATCAGGCAGGGAACTAACTATGGCTACACCTTC.